The source of this T cell receptor beta chain is a study of T cell responses to AZD1222 COVID-19 vaccine. The protocol was immunoSEQ multiplex PCR, while the TCRdb copy is restricted to in-frame clones and leaves out a portion. The table records 200,000 to 300,000 clones, approximately 93% of them present only once. This CDR3 contains 15 residues. Germline assignment: CDR1 SGHRS and CDR2 YFSETQ. V dropped 4 bases and J dropped 0 bases, with 8 bases sitting between them. This sample comprised peripheral blood, obtained on day 0 of AZD1222 vaccination. The gene calls are TRBV5-1 and TRBJ2-6; no firm D call. The sequence derives from an adult in good health. CDR3 in DNA: TGCGCCAGCAGCATAGACACCTCTGGGGCCAACGTCCTGACTTTC. It is translated as CASSIDTSGANVLTF.